Sequencing of this TCR beta chain was carried out in a study of blood T cell repertoires in COVID-19. On the study more broadly: From the United States, Italy and Spain came samples of acute and convalescent COVID-19. T cells, B-cell-depleted T cells, or PBMCs supplied cDNA or gDNA.

Original analysis: By means of reference gene primer amplification, nucleated cell counts were estimated. TCRdb's table, derived via immunoSEQ multiplex PCR, lists solely in-frame clones and lacks some. The DNA gave D and trimming, while V, J and clone size come from that table. Among around 57,000 clones listed, about 87% were seen once. Germline CDR1 MDHEN, CDR2 SYDVKM. V lost 6 bases, J lost 3 bases, and 20 bases lay in between. The CDR3 is 16 amino acids. Material for sequencing was peripheral blood. The TCR sequence derives from a human donor with active COVID-19. The donor label of this sample is uncertain. V usage is TRBV28 and J usage is TRBJ1-1, with a weak D call TRBD1 (5 bases). The DNA of the CDR3 is TGTGCCAGCAGAGCCCTCCGGGACTCATGGGACACTGAAGCTTTCTTT. Protein sequence: CASRALRDSWDTEAFF.